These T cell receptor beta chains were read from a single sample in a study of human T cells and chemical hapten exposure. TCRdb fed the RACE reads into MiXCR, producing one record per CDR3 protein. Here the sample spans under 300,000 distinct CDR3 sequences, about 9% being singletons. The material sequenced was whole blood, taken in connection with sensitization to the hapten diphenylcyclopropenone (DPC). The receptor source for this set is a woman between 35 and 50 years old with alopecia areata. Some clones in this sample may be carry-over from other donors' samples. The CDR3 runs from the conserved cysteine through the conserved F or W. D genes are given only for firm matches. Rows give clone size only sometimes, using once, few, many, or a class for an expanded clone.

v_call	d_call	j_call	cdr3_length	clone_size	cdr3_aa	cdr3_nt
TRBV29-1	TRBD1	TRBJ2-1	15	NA	CSVDGGQSSYNEQFF	TGCAGCGTTGATGGGGGACAGAGCTCCTACAATGAGCAGTTCTTC
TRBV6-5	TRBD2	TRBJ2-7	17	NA	CASSYWSTSGSPYEQYF	TGTGCCAGCAGTTACTGGAGCACTAGCGGTAGCCCCTACGAGCAGTACTTC
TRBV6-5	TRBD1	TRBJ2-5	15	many	CASSYSGQGAGTQYF	TGTGCCAGCAGTTACTCGGGACAGGGGGCGGGGACCCAGTACTTC
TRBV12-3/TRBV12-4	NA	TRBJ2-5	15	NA	CASSPHTGRGETQYF	TGTGCCAGCAGTCCGCATACGGGGCGTGGGGAGACCCAGTACTTC
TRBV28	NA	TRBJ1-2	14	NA	CASSLDSRHGGYTF	TGTGCCAGCAGTTTGGACTCTAGACATGGTGGCTACACCTTC
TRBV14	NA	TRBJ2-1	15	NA	CASSQSNPAYNEQFF	TGTGCCAGCAGCCAATCGAATCCTGCCTACAATGAGCAGTTCTTC
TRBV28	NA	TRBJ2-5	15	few	CASSRFGQARETQYF	TGTGCCAGCAGCCGCTTTGGGCAGGCTCGAGAGACCCAGTACTTC
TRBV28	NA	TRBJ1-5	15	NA	CASSSFGQSNQPQHF	TGTGCCAGCAGTTCATTCGGACAGAGCAATCAGCCCCAGCATTTT
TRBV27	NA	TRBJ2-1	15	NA	CASSYQTFSYNEQFF	TGTGCCAGCAGTTACCAGACCTTTTCCTACAATGAGCAGTTCTTC
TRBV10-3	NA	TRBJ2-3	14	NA	CAISEKGNTDTQYF	TGTGCCATCAGTGAAAAGGGAAACACAGATACGCAGTATTTT
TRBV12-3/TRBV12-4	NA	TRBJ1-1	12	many	CASSQGYTEAFF	TGTGCCAGCAGTCAAGGGTACACTGAAGCTTTCTTT
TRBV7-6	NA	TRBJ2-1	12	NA	CASSYRINEQFF	TGTGCCAGCAGCTACAGAATTAATGAGCAGTTCTTC
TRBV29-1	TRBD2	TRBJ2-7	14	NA	CSVGGGDNFYEQYF	TGCAGCGTTGGCGGGGGAGACAATTTCTACGAGCAGTACTTC
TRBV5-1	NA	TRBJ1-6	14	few	CASREGSSNSPLHF	TGCGCCAGCAGAGAGGGGTCCAGTAATTCACCCCTCCACTTT
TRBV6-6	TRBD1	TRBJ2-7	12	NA	CASGQQGLEQYF	TGTGCCAGCGGCCAACAGGGGCTCGAGCAGTACTTC
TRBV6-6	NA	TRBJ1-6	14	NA	CASSRQERNSPLHF	TGTGCCAGCAGCAGACAGGAGAGGAATTCACCCCTCCACTTT
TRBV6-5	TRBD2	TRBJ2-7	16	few	CASSYSNSGTSTEQYF	TGTGCCAGCAGTTACTCGAATAGCGGGACCTCGACTGAACAGTACTTC
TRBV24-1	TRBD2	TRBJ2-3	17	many	CATSDPGTSGSTDTQYF	TGTGCCACCAGTGACCCCGGGACTAGCGGCAGCACAGATACGCAGTATTTT
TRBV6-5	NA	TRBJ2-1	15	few	CASSYTTGSHNEQFF	TGTGCCAGCAGTTACACCACCGGGAGCCACAATGAGCAGTTCTTC
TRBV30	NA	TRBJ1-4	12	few	CAWSGFNEKLFF	TGTGCCTGGAGTGGTTTTAATGAAAAACTGTTTTTT
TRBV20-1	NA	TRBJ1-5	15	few	CSARVSGHLNQPQHF	TGCAGTGCAAGGGTTTCGGGACACCTCAATCAGCCCCAGCATTTT
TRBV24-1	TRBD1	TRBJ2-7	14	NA	CATRTGTGSYEQYF	TGTGCCACCAGGACCGGGACAGGCTCCTACGAGCAGTACTTC
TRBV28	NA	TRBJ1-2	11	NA	CASGNRVGYTF	TGTGCCAGCGGAAACAGGGTCGGCTACACCTTC
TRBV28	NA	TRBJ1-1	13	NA	CASSPPRITEAFF	TGTGCCAGCAGTCCTCCAAGGATCACTGAAGCTTTCTTT
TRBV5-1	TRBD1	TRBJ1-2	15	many	CASSWGTESNYGYTF	TGCGCCAGCAGCTGGGGGACAGAGTCTAACTATGGCTACACCTTC
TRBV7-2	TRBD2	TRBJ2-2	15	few	CASSRLAGVTGELFF	TGTGCCAGCAGCAGACTAGCGGGAGTGACCGGGGAGCTGTTTTTT
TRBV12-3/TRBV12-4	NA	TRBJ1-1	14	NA	CASSLYGRVTEAFF	TGTGCCAGCAGTTTATACGGAAGGGTCACTGAAGCTTTCTTT
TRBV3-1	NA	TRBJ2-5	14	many	CASSQESRAGAQYF	TGTGCCAGCAGCCAAGAGTCTAGGGCAGGGGCCCAGTACTTC
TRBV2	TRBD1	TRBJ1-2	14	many	CAILLRGQDYGYTF	TGTGCCATCCTCCTTAGGGGACAGGACTATGGCTACACCTTC
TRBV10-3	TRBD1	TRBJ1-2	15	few	CAISDGGQGIYGYTF	TGTGCCATCAGTGACGGGGGACAGGGAATTTATGGCTACACCTTC
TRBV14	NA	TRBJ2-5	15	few	CASSQGDYNKETQYF	TGTGCCAGCAGCCAAGGCGACTACAACAAGGAGACCCAGTACTTC
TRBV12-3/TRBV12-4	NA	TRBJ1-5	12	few	CASTFARQPQHF	TGTGCCAGCACCTTCGCCCGGCAGCCCCAGCATTTT
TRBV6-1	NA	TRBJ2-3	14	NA	CASRTGTAGDTQYF	TGTGCCAGCAGGACCGGGACCGCAGGGGATACGCAGTATTTT
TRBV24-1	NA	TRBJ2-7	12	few	CATSDGTYEQYF	TGTGCCACCAGCGACGGGACTTACGAGCAGTACTTC
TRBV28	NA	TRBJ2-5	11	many	CASRAQETQYF	TGTGCCAGCAGGGCCCAAGAGACCCAGTACTTC
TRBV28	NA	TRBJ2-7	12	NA	CASSPLEGEQYF	TGTGCCAGCAGTCCTCTCGAAGGGGAGCAGTACTTC
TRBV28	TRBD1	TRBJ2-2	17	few	CASSFVPGQLNTGELFF	TGTGCCAGCAGTTTCGTACCGGGACAGCTGAACACCGGGGAGCTGTTTTTT
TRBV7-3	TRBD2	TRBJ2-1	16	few	CASSLTAGAAVNEQFF	TGTGCCAGCAGCTTAACGGCGGGAGCGGCGGTAAATGAGCAGTTCTTC
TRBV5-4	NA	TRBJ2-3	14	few	CASSEGTMEDTQYF	TGTGCCAGCAGCGAAGGGACCATGGAAGATACGCAGTATTTT
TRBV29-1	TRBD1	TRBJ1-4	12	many	CSVRTGTEKLFF	TGCAGCGTGCGGACAGGCACTGAAAAACTGTTTTTT
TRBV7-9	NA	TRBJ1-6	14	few	CASGLPGGNSPLHF	TGTGCCAGCGGTCTCCCCGGGGGCAATTCACCCCTCCACTTT
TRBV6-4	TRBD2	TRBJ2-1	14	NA	CASSPDSGRNEQFF	TGTGCCAGCAGTCCAGACAGCGGGAGAAATGAGCAGTTCTTC
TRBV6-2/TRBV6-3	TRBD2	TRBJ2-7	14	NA	CASSRAGSANEQYF	TGTGCCAGCAGCCGAGCGGGATCCGCCAACGAGCAGTACTTC
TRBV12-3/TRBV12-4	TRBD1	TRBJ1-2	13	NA	CASSLQGAFGYTF	TGTGCCAGCAGTTTGCAGGGGGCGTTTGGCTACACCTTC
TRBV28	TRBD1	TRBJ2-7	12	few	CASSTDRVGQYF	TGTGCCAGCAGTACCGACAGGGTCGGGCAGTACTTC
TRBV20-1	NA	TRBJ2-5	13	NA	CSARVAGYETQYF	TGCAGTGCGCGTGTTGCAGGGTATGAGACCCAGTACTTC
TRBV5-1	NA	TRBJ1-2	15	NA	CASSPRTDDNYGYTF	TGCGCCAGCAGCCCGAGGACCGACGATAACTATGGCTACACCTTC
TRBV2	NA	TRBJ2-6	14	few	CAGRGVSGANVLTF	TGTGCCGGACGGGGAGTCTCTGGGGCCAACGTCCTGACTTTC
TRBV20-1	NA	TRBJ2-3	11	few	CSARNRDTQYF	TGCAGTGCTAGGAATAGAGATACGCAGTATTTT
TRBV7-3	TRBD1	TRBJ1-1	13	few	CASSRTGYTEAFF	TGTGCCAGCAGCCGGACAGGGTATACTGAAGCTTTCTTT
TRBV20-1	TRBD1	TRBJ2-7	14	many	CSAFGTATSYEQYF	TGCAGTGCCTTTGGGACAGCCACCTCCTACGAGCAGTACTTC
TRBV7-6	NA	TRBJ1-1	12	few	CASSTSSSEAFF	TGTGCCAGCAGCACCAGCAGTTCAGAAGCTTTCTTT
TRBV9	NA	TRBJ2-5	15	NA	CASSVQGLLKETQYF	TGTGCCAGCAGCGTACAGGGTCTCCTAAAAGAGACCCAGTACTTC
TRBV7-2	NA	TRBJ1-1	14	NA	CASSFPTLGTEAFF	TGTGCCAGCAGCTTTCCAACTTTGGGAACTGAAGCTTTCTTT
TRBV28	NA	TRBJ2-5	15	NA	CASSLRGAAQETQYF	TGTGCCAGCAGTTTACGGGGGGCGGCACAAGAGACCCAGTACTTC
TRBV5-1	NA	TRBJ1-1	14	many	CASSPTGPNTEAFF	TGCGCCAGCAGCCCCACAGGGCCCAACACTGAAGCTTTCTTT
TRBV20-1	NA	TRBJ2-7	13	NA	CSAKIRRGDEQYF	TGCAGTGCTAAAATCAGACGGGGTGACGAGCAGTACTTC